The 11 T cell receptor beta chains below all came from one sample that was sequenced in a study of blood T cell repertoires in COVID-19. Assay: immunoSEQ multiplex PCR; the TCRdb copy retains only in-frame clones and omits some. The top ten clones hold about 3.9% of a sample with some 120,000 clones, roughly 84% of them seen once. Material: peripheral blood. These receptors were obtained from a man aged 55-75 years with acute or convalescent COVID-19.

The J gene is TRBJ2-7, the V gene TRBV3-1 (or the pseudogene TRBV3-2), with 7 nucleotides matching TRBD2. The V and J ends lost 6 bases and 6 bases, in that order; junction bases with no gene match: 14. Germline CDR1 LGHDT, CDR2 YNNKEL (reference sequence). The CDR3 is made up of 15 amino acids. The CDR3 nucleotides are TGTGCCAGCAGTAGGGAGGGTAGCGGGTCAAGCGAGCAGTACTTC. Amino acids: CASSREGSGSSEQYF.

The V gene is TRBV5-1, the J gene TRBJ2-3; D perhaps matches TRBD2 (5 bases). The CDR3 consists of 15 residues. V was shortened by 0 bases and J by 3 bases, with 11 bases between the two germline ends. CDR1 is SGHRS and CDR2 is YFSETQ in the germline V gene. Here the CDR3 DNA reads TGCGCCAGCAGCTTGGGACTACGTAAGACAGATACGCAGTATTTT. Encoded protein: CASSLGLRKTDTQYF.

V is TRBV5-4 and J is TRBJ2-5; 13 bases are shared with TRBD2. V shed 5 bases, J shed 3 bases, and the junction held 7 bases outside the gene matches. Per the germline V gene, CDR1 is SGHNT and CDR2 is YYREEE (reference sequence). The CDR3 is 16 residues long. CDR3 amino acids: CASSRGLAGAEETQYF. The CDR3 DNA is TGTGCCAGCAGTCGCGGACTAGCGGGAGCAGAAGAGACCCAGTACTTC.

A few counts support this clone. V usage is TRBV10-3 and J usage is TRBJ2-7, with D hard to call. The V end lost 3 bases, the J end lost 4 bases, and 10 bases lay between the germline ends. The CDR3 covers 13 residues. Germline V gives CDR1 ENHRY, CDR2 SYGVKD. The CDR3 DNA sequence: TGTGCCATCAGTGACTCAAGCTGGTACGAGCAGTACTTC. Its translation: CAISDSSWYEQYF.

The chain carries TRBV6-5 and TRBJ2-7; 10 bases line up with TRBD1. The CDR3 consists of 15 residues. With 5 bases clipped from V and 1 base from J, the junction kept 5 bases outside the gene matches. CDR1 is MNHEY and CDR2 is SVGAGI in the germline V gene. Here the CDR3 reads CASSPTGGGSYEQYF. CDR3 bases: TGTGCCAGCAGTCCGACAGGGGGCGGTTCCTACGAGCAGTACTTC.

This clone came up once. The CDR3, as DNA: TGTGCCAGCAGCCGTGACCTCCGGGAAGGAACCGGGGAGCTGTTTTTT. This codes for CASSRDLREGTGELFF. The gene calls are TRBV3-1 (or the pseudogene TRBV3-2) and TRBJ2-2, with TRBD2 as a possible D gene (5 bases). This CDR3 has 16 amino acids. Germline loops: CDR1 LGHDT, CDR2 YNNKEL (reference sequence). The V end lost 4 bases, the J end lost 5 bases, and 17 bases lay between the germline ends.

CDR3 protein: CASSFRQANEKLFF. For the CDR3, the DNA is TGTGCCAGCAGTTTTCGACAGGCTAATGAAAAACTGTTTTTT. The gene calls are TRBV6-5 and TRBJ1-4; D may be TRBD1 (6 bases). Deletions cut 4 bases from V and 3 bases from J, with 9 bases between. The CDR3 sequence is 14 residues long. CDR1 and CDR2 from the germline V gene are MNHEY and SVGAGI.

The chain carries TRBV5-1 and TRBJ2-2; 8 bases fit TRBD1. The CDR3 consists of 16 residues. The germline V gene encodes CDR1 SGHRS and CDR2 YFSETQ. Trimming at V came to 4 bases and at J to 3 bases, leaving 8 bases not matched to a gene. The CDR3 nucleotides read TGCGCCAGCAGCACGGCAGGGGGCGCGGACACCGGGGAGCTGTTTTTT. Amino acids: CASSTAGGADTGELFF. Full variable domain (rest looked up from reference TRBV5-1 and TRBJ2-2): KAGVTQTPRYLIKTRGQQVTLSCSPISGHRSVSWYQQTPGQGLQFLFEYFSETQRNKGNFPGRFSGRQFSNSRSEMNVSTLELGDSALYLCASSTAGGADTGELFFGEGSRLTVL.

The CDR3 here is CATSDSPGTSGSDEQFF. The CDR3 nucleotides are TGTGCCACCAGTGATTCACCGGGGACTAGCGGGAGTGATGAGCAGTTCTTC. The chain joins TRBV24-1 to TRBJ2-1, with 14 positions matching TRBD2. V was clipped by 2 bases and J by 8 bases; unmatched bases: 7. This CDR3 has 17 residues. Germline CDR1 and CDR2: KGHDR and SFDVKD.

The chain has TRBV3-1 (or the pseudogene TRBV3-2) and TRBJ1-1; no reliable D call. Germline-derived CDR1 and CDR2 are LGHDT and YNNKEL (reference sequence). The CDR3 totals 14 residues. The ends were cut back, 4 bases at V and 0 bases at J, with 9 bases in the middle. The CDR3 sequence is CASSRGDMNTEAFF. The CDR3 region has the DNA TGTGCCAGCAGCCGCGGGGATATGAACACTGAAGCTTTCTTT.

The rearrangement uses TRBV4-1 and TRBJ1-5, with 10 bases lining up with TRBD1. V gave up 0 bases and J gave up 2 bases; unmatched junction bases: 1. This CDR3 is 16 amino acids long. Germline CDR1 MGHRA, CDR2 YSYEKL. CDR3 bases: TGCGCCAGCAGCCAAGATGGGACAGGGGGCAATCAGCCCCAGCATTTT. Translating gives CASSQDGTGGNQPQHF.